The 32 T cell receptor beta chains reported below all come from one sample, sequenced in a study of blood T cell repertoires in COVID-19. Produced via immunoSEQ multiplex PCR; TCRdb's table is partial and in-frame only. Among about 120,000 clones listed, 86% were seen once. The sequenced sample consisted of peripheral blood. These receptors originate from a woman in her sixties or seventies with COVID-19, enrolled during active disease.

As concerns this clone: The junction departs from germline at one end; a sequencing error may be responsible. The J gene is TRBJ1-2, the V gene TRBV2, with TRBD1 matching over 7 bases. Germline V CDR1 and CDR2: SNHLY, FYNNEI. There are 15 residues in the CDR3. CDR3 in amino acids: CASREGQEDNYGYTF. The CDR3 DNA reads TGTGCCAGCAGGGAAGGACAGGAGGACAACTATGGCTACACCTTC.

This rearrangement joins TRBV28 to TRBJ1-1; no clear D. The ends were cut back, 3 bases at V and 0 bases at J, with 2 bases in the middle. Germline V gene data show CDR1 as MDHEN and CDR2 as SYDVKM. The CDR3 totals 12 residues. The CDR3 DNA sequence: TGTGCCAGCAGTTTCATGAACACTGAAGCTTTCTTT. It is translated as CASSFMNTEAFF.

This chain connects TRBV28 to TRBJ1-2, with D unclear. The germline V and J ends were trimmed by 6 bases and 4 bases, with 15 bases remaining between them. CDR1 and CDR2 (germline): MDHEN, SYDVKM. CDR3 length equals 14 residues. CDR3 DNA: TGTGCCAGCAGCCCAGACATGGTTCTCTATGGCTACACCTTC. Translating it yields CASSPDMVLYGYTF.

The V call is TRBV7-8, the J call TRBJ2-5, with 7 bases lining up with TRBD2. Germline assignment: CDR1 SGHVS and CDR2 FQNEAQ. Trimming cost V 4 bases and J 1 base; bases outside gene matches: 3. The CDR3 is 14 residues long. CDR3 loop: CASSSRGTQETQYF. The CDR3, as DNA: TGTGCCAGCAGCTCGCGGGGGACCCAAGAGACCCAGTACTTC.

The genes are TRBV6-6 and TRBJ1-2; TRBD1 might be the D (6 bases). Trimming pared 2 bases from V and 6 bases from J, leaving 13 bases between. The CDR3 is 14 residues long. Germline V gene data show CDR1 as MNHNY and CDR2 as SVGAGI (reference sequence). Written as DNA, the CDR3 is TGTGCCAGCAGTTACGGGGGCAGCAGAAATGGCTACACCTTC. It translates to CASSYGGSRNGYTF.

This clone appeared a few times. CDR3 loop: CASRRTGERQPQHF. The DNA of the CDR3 is TGTGCCAGCAGGCGGACAGGGGAAAGGCAGCCCCAGCATTTT. The chain has TRBV6-5 and TRBJ1-5; 9 bases match TRBD1. After removal of 6 bases from V and 7 bases from J, the junction contained 7 bases not matched to a gene. The CDR3 sequence is 14 residues long. Germline CDR1 and CDR2: MNHEY and SVGAGI.

This rearrangement joins TRBV6-5 to TRBJ1-5; D uncertain. Trimming took off 7 bases at V and 3 bases at J, with 16 bases between the two ends. The CDR3 contains 15 residues. Germline V gene lookup returns CDR1 MNHEY and CDR2 SVGAGI. CDR3 DNA: TGTGCCAGCAAAGTTACTAGTGGCTTCAATCAGCCCCAGCATTTT. This gives the protein CASKVTSGFNQPQHF.

V and J are TRBV5-5 and TRBJ1-5; no clear D gene. V was trimmed by 0 bases and J by 5 bases, leaving 12 bases between them. CDR1 is SGHKS and CDR2 is YYEKEE in the germline V gene (reference sequence). The CDR3 is made up of 15 amino acids. CDR3: CASSLDGQRDQPQHF. CDR3 nucleotide sequence: TGTGCCAGCAGCTTGGACGGCCAGCGAGATCAGCCCCAGCATTTT.

This chain connects TRBV29-1 to TRBJ1-2, with TRBD1 matching over 7 bases. J lost 4 bases, V lost 3 bases, and 11 bases had no gene match. This CDR3 region has 15 residues. CDR1 SQVTM and CDR2 ANQGSEA come from the germline V gene. The CDR3 loop reads CSVDTTTGEAYGYTF. Written as DNA, the CDR3 is TGCAGCGTTGATACGACCACAGGGGAGGCCTATGGCTACACCTTC.

This chain uses TRBV6-5 with TRBJ2-7, with TRBD2 matching over 8 bases. V lost 3 bases to trimming and J lost 0 bases; unmatched junction nucleotides: 4. Germline CDR1 and CDR2: MNHEY and SVGAGI. The CDR3 has 15 residues. DNA for the CDR3: TGTGCCAGCAGTTATCAGCGGGGGCCCTCCTACGAGCAGTACTTC. Encoded protein: CASSYQRGPSYEQYF.

The chain joins TRBV5-6 to TRBJ1-1; 9 positions match TRBD1. V gave up 6 bases and J gave up 5 bases; unmatched junction bases: 5. In germline, CDR1 is SGHDT, CDR2 YYEEEE. This CDR3 is 13 amino acids long. The DNA for the CDR3 is TGTGCCAGCACCCCACAGGGGGCGACTGAAGCTTTCTTT. Protein sequence: CASTPQGATEAFF. Based on the CDR3 plus reference TRBV5-6 and TRBJ1-1, the full variable domain is DAGVTQSPTHLIKTRGQQVTLRCSPKSGHDTVSWYQQALGQGPQFIFQYYEEEERQRGNFPDRFSGHQFPNYSSELNVNALLLGDSALYLCASTPQGATEAFFGQGTRLTVV.

The J gene is TRBJ2-4, the V gene TRBV19; no reliable D call. Looked up from germline, CDR1 is LNHDA and CDR2 is SQIVND (reference sequence). Deletions cut 3 bases from V and 0 bases from J, with 15 bases between. The CDR3 sequence is 17 residues long. The CDR3 sequence: CASSIKQPTVAKNIQYF. The CDR3 DNA follows: TGTGCCAGTAGTATTAAACAGCCTACGGTAGCCAAAAACATTCAGTACTTC.

The rearrangement joins TRBV7-8 to TRBJ2-7; 10 bases fit TRBD1. V lost 5 bases, J lost 6 bases, and 10 bases stayed unmatched. Germline CDR1 is SGHVS and CDR2 is FQNEAQ. This CDR3 has 15 amino acids. This chain's CDR3 is CASSTRDRGLSEQYF. The CDR3 DNA reads as TGTGCCAGCAGCACCCGGGACAGGGGCCTCTCCGAGCAGTACTTC.

The J gene is TRBJ1-1, the V gene TRBV29-1; tentatively, D is TRBD1 (5 bases). The germline V gene has CDR1 SQVTM and CDR2 ANQGSEA. V was clipped by 4 bases and J by 3 bases, with 9 bases between them. The CDR3 sequence is 12 residues long. This chain's CDR3 is CSVGQFYTEAFF. The DNA of the CDR3 is TGCAGCGTTGGACAGTTTTACACTGAAGCTTTCTTT.

The chain uses TRBV9 and TRBJ1-6; weak D call: TRBD1 (5 bases). The CDR3 sequence is 14 residues long. V gave up 0 bases and J gave up 6 bases, with 7 bases separating them. Germline V gene sequence: CDR1 SGDLS, CDR2 YYNGEE. CDR3 residues: CASSVERGNSPLHF. CDR3 sequence (DNA): TGTGCCAGCAGCGTAGAAAGGGGTAATTCACCCCTCCACTTT.

This sequence joins TRBV4-1 and TRBJ1-3, with 7 bases matching TRBD1. The V segment lost 1 base and the J segment 3 bases; nucleotides outside the gene matches: 3. The CDR3 covers 15 residues. Germline CDR1 reads MGHRA; CDR2 reads YSYEKL. This chain's CDR3 is CASSQAQGVGNTIYF. The CDR3 DNA reads as TGCGCCAGCAGCCAAGCCCAGGGGGTTGGAAACACCATATATTTT.

V is TRBV7-2 and J is TRBJ1-4; D gene ambiguous. V lost 5 bases and J lost 3, with 13 bases in between. This CDR3 has 15 amino acids. CDR1 is SGHTA, CDR2 FQGNSA, per germline. The CDR3 DNA reads as TGTGCCAGCAGCGTAGACACGGGAGCTAATGAAAAACTGTTTTTT. This sequence encodes CASSVDTGANEKLFF.

The chain joins TRBV5-6 to TRBJ1-3; D is possibly TRBD1 (6 bases). V shed 3 bases and J shed 3 bases, with 16 bases lying between them. The CDR3 totals 16 residues. Germline loops: CDR1 SGHDT, CDR2 YYEEEE. For the CDR3, the DNA is TGTGCCAGCAGCTACGGACAGTCTAGGATTGGAAACACCATATATTTT. This gives the protein CASSYGQSRIGNTIYF.

The V and J genes are TRBV12-3 or TRBV12-4 and TRBJ2-7, with TRBD1 as a possible D gene (7 bases). CDR3 length equals 13 residues. Between the trimmed V and J ends, which lost 2 bases and 10 bases, there was a span of 15 bases. The CDR3 loop is CASSLSHRGLQYF. CDR3 nucleotide sequence: TGTGCCAGCAGTTTAAGTCACAGGGGACTCCAGTACTTC.

The chain couples TRBV5-1 to TRBJ2-5; 7 bases line up with TRBD2. The CDR3 is 16 residues long. Germline-derived CDR1 and CDR2 are SGHRS and YFSETQ. Trimming at V came to 4 bases and at J to 2 bases, leaving 11 bases not matched to a gene. The CDR3 here is CASSTGPPSGQETQYF. CDR3 DNA: TGCGCCAGCAGCACGGGGCCGCCTAGCGGTCAAGAGACCCAGTACTTC.

The J gene is TRBJ1-2, the V gene TRBV7-2; TRBD1 agrees at 7 bases. The CDR3 loop spans 14 amino acids. Germline-derived CDR1 and CDR2 are SGHTA and FQGNSA. V lost 3 bases and J lost 8; bases outside the gene matches: 9. The CDR3: CASSFLTGVEGYTF. CDR3 DNA: TGTGCCAGCAGCTTCTTAACAGGGGTGGAGGGCTACACCTTC.

V is TRBV7-3 and J is TRBJ2-1, with D maybe TRBD1 (5 bases). Germline CDR1 reads SGHTA; CDR2 reads FQGTGA. V lost 5 bases, J lost 4 bases, and 15 bases lay in between. The CDR3 has 15 amino acids. The CDR3 sequence: CASSLDPGRYNEQFF. CDR3 coding DNA: TGTGCCAGCAGCCTTGATCCAGGGCGGTACAATGAGCAGTTCTTC.

Only one count was recorded for this clone. The chain has TRBV10-2 and TRBJ2-2, with TRBD1 as a possible D gene (5 bases). Germline loops: CDR1 WSHSY, CDR2 SAAADI. This CDR3 spans 17 amino acids. V shed 0 bases and J shed 0 bases, with 11 bases lying between them. CDR3 nucleotides: TGCGCCAGCAGTGAGTCTAGTCCAGGGACGAACACCGGGGAGCTGTTTTTT. It specifies CASSESSPGTNTGELFF.

The genes are TRBV14 and TRBJ1-1; D might be TRBD1 (6 bases). V gave up 4 bases and J gave up 8 bases, with 14 bases separating them. The CDR3 length is 13 residues. The germline CDR1 and CDR2 sequences are SGHDN and FVKESK. In nucleotides, the CDR3 is TGTGCCAGCAGCCGCAAAAGAACAGGGGAAGCTTTCTTT. Translating gives CASSRKRTGEAFF.

The V gene is TRBV3-1 (or the pseudogene TRBV3-2), the J gene TRBJ1-4; TRBD1 matches 7 bases. CDR1 is LGHDT, CDR2 YNNKEL, per germline (reference sequence). The CDR3 spans 16 residues. Germline trimming cut 0 bases from V and 4 bases from J; bases unmatched to any gene: 5. The CDR3 bases are TGTGCCAGCAGCCAAGAAAGGGGGCGCGGTAATGAAAAACTGTTTTTT. This encodes CASSQERGRGNEKLFF.

The chain links TRBV13 to TRBJ2-3, with 8 bases identical to TRBD1. V was clipped by 3 bases and J by 0 bases; unmatched bases: 5. Germline assignment: CDR1 PRHDT and CDR2 FYEKMQ (reference sequence). The CDR3 sequence is 16 residues long. CDR3 region: CASSFRTGYSTDTQYF. CDR3 DNA: TGTGCCAGCAGCTTCAGGACAGGGTATAGCACAGATACGCAGTATTTT.

The chain employs TRBV5-1 and TRBJ1-3; TRBD1 might be the D (6 bases). This CDR3 is 14 amino acids long. Germline V CDR1 and CDR2: SGHRS, YFSETQ. V lost 3 bases and J lost 4, with 11 bases in between. CDR3 loop: CASSSGQSGNTIYF. CDR3 in DNA: TGCGCCAGCAGCTCCGGACAGAGCGGAAACACCATATATTTT.

This clone has just a few counts. The gene calls are TRBV3-1 (or the pseudogene TRBV3-2) and TRBJ1-1, with 7 nucleotides matching TRBD1. V lost 4 bases, J lost 4 bases, and 3 bases stayed unmatched. Looked up from germline, CDR1 is LGHDT and CDR2 is YNNKEL (reference sequence). The CDR3 is made up of 13 amino acids. This chain's CDR3 is CASSPNRGTEAFF. The CDR3 nucleotides are TGTGCCAGCAGCCCAAACAGGGGCACTGAAGCTTTCTTT.

The J gene is TRBJ2-1, the V gene TRBV29-1; 10 bases agree with TRBD2. CDR3 size: 14 residues. V trimming: 2 bases; J trimming: 6 bases; junction bases outside the gene matches: 4. Germline loops: CDR1 SQVTM, CDR2 ANQGSEA. CDR3 nucleotides: TGCAGCGTTGAAAAGAGCGGGGGGGCCAATGAGCAGTTCTTC. As protein: CSVEKSGGANEQFF.

This clone was observed once. The rearrangement joins TRBV6-6 to TRBJ2-2, with a possible D match to TRBD2 (6 bases). CDR1 MNHNY and CDR2 SVGAGI come from the germline V gene (reference sequence). The CDR3 is 13 amino acids. V was cut by 8 bases and J by 1 base, with 8 bases left in between. CDR3 residues: CASGGRNTGELFF. The CDR3 DNA follows: TGTGCCAGCGGGGGGAGGAACACCGGGGAGCTGTTTTTT.

The rearrangement joins TRBV10-3 to TRBJ2-7; TRBD1 might be the D (6 bases). The CDR3 length is 13 residues. Germline V CDR1 and CDR2: ENHRY, SYGVKD. The germline V and J ends were trimmed by 8 bases and 9 bases, with 20 bases remaining between them. The CDR3 is CAIRQGGTSGQYF. DNA for the CDR3: TGTGCCATCCGACAAGGGGGTACTTCTGGGCAGTACTTC.

The rearrangement uses TRBV3-1 (or the pseudogene TRBV3-2) and TRBJ1-1; a possible D gene is TRBD1 (6 bases). Trimming stripped 0 bases from V and 7 bases from J, with 15 bases between. The CDR3 totals 15 residues. Germline V CDR1 and CDR2: LGHDT, YNNKEL (reference sequence). The CDR3 nucleotides read TGTGCCAGCAGCCAAGATTCAGGGGCGCAGGGTGAAGCTTTCTTT. Protein sequence: CASSQDSGAQGEAFF.